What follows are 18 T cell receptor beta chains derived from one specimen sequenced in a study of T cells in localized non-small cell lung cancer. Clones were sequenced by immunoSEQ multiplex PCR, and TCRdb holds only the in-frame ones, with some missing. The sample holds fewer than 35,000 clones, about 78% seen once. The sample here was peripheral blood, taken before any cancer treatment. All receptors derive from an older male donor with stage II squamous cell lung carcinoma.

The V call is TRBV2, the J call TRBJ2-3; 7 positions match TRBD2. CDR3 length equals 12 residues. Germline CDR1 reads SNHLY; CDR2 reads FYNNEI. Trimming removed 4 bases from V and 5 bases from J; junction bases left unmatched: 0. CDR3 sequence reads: CASSGGGDTQYF. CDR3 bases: TGTGCCAGCAGTGGGGGGGGAGATACGCAGTATTTT. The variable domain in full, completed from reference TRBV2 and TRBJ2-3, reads EPEVTQTPSHQVTQMGQEVILRCVPISNHLYFYWYRQILGQKVEFLVSFYNNEISEKSEIFDDQFSVERPDGSNFTLKIRSTKLEDSAMYFCASSGGGDTQYFGPGTRLTVL.

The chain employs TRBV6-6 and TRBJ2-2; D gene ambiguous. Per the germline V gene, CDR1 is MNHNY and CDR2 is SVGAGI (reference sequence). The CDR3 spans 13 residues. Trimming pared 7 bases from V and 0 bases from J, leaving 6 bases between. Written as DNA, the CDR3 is TGTGCCAGCATCGAGTCGAACACCGGGGAGCTGTTTTTT. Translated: CASIESNTGELFF.

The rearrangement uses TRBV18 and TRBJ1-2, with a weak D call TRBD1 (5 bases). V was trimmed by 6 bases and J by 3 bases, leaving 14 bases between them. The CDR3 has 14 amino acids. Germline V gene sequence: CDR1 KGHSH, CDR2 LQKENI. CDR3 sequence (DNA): TGTGCCAGCTCCCTGAGTGGCAGGGACTATGGCTACACCTTC. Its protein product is CASSLSGRDYGYTF.

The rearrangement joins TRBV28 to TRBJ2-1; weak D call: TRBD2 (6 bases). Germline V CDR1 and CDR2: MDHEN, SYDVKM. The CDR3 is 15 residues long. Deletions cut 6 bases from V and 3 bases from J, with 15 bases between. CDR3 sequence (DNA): TGTGCCAGCAGGGACCGGGACTCTTACTACAATGAGCAGTTCTTC. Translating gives CASRDRDSYYNEQFF.

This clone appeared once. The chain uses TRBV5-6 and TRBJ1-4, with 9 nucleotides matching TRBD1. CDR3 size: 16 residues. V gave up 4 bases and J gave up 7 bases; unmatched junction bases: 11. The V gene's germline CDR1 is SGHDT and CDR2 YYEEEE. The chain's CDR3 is CASSPGADRGSEKLFF. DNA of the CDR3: TGTGCCAGCAGCCCCGGGGCGGACAGGGGAAGTGAAAAACTGTTTTTT. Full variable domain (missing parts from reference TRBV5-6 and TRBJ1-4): DAGVTQSPTHLIKTRGQQVTLRCSPKSGHDTVSWYQQALGQGPQFIFQYYEEEERQRGNFPDRFSGHQFPNYSSELNVNALLLGDSALYLCASSPGADRGSEKLFFGSGTQLSVL.

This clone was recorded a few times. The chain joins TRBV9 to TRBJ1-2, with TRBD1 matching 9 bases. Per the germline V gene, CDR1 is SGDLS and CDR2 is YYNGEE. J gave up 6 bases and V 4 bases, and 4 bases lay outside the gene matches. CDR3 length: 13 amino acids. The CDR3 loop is CASSRTGENGYTF. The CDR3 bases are TGTGCCAGCAGCAGGACAGGGGAAAATGGCTACACCTTC.

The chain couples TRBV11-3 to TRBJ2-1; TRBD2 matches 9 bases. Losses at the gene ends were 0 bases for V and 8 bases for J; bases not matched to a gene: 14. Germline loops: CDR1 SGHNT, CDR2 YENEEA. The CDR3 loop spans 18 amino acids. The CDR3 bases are TGTGCCAGCAGCTTAGATGGGGTAGCGGGGGCCGGGGTCCATGAGCAGTTCTTC. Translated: CASSLDGVAGAGVHEQFF.

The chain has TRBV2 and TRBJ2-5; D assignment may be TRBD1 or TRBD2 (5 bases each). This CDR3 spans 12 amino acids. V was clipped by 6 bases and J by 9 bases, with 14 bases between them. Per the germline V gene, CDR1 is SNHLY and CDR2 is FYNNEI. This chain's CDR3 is CASSTGLGAQYF. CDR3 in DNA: TGTGCCAGCAGCACGGGGCTCGGAGCCCAGTACTTC.

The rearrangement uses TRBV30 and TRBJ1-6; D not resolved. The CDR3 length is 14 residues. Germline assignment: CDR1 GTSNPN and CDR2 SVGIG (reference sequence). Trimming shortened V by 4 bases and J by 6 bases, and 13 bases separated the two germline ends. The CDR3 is CAWKFQRRNSPLHF. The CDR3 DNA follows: TGTGCCTGGAAGTTTCAGCGCCGTAATTCACCCCTCCACTTT.

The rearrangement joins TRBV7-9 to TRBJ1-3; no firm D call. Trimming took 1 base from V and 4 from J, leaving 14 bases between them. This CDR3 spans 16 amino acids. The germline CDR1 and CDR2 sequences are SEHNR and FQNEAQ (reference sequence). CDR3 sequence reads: CASSLGATGSGNTIYF. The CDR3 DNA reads TGTGCCAGCAGCTTAGGAGCTACGGGGTCCGGAAACACCATATATTTT.

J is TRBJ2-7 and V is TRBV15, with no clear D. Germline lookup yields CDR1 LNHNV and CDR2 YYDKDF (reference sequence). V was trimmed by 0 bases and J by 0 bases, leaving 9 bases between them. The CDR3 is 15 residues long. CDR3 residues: CATSRDDISSYEQYF. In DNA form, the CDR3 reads TGTGCCACCAGCAGAGATGACATCTCCTCCTACGAGCAGTACTTC.

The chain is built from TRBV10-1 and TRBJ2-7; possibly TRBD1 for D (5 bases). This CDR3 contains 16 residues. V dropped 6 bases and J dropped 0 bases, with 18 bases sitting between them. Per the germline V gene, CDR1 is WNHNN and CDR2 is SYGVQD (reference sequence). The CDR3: CASRPKRVGASYEQYF. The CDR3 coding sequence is TGCGCCAGCAGGCCAAAGCGAGTAGGGGCCTCCTACGAGCAGTACTTC.

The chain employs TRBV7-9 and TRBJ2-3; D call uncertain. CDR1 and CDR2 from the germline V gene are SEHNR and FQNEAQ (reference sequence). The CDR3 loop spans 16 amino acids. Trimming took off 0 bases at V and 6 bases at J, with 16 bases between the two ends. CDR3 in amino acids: CASSLATNYDKDTQYF. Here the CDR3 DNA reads TGTGCCAGCAGCTTAGCTACTAACTACGATAAGGATACGCAGTATTTT.

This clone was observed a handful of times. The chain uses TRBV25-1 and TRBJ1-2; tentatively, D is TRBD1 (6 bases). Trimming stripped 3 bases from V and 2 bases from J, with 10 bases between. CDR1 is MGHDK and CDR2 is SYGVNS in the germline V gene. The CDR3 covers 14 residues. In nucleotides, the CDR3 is TGTGCCAGCAGTGACCACGACAGGAACTATGGCTACACCTTC. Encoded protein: CASSDHDRNYGYTF.

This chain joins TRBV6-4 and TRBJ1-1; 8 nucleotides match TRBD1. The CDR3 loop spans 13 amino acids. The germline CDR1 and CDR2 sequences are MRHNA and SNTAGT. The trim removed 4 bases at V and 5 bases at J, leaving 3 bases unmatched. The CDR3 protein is CASSAQGGTEAFF. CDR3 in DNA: TGTGCCAGCAGTGCACAGGGGGGAACTGAAGCTTTCTTT.

The CDR3 sequence: CASSSTRQGRTGELFF. The CDR3 DNA reads TGCGCCAGCAGCTCGACTCGACAGGGCCGGACCGGGGAGCTGTTTTTT. This sequence joins TRBV5-1 and TRBJ2-2, with TRBD1 identical over 7 bases. There are 16 residues in the CDR3. CDR1 is SGHRS, CDR2 YFSETQ, per germline. J lost 5 bases, V lost 3 bases, and 10 bases had no gene match.

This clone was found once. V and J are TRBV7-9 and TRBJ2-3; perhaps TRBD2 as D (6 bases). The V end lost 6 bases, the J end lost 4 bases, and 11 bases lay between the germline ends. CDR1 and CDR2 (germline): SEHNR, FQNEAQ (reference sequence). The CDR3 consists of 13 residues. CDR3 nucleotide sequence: TGTGCCAGCAGTTCTAGCGAAGCAGATACGCAGTATTTT. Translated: CASSSSEADTQYF.

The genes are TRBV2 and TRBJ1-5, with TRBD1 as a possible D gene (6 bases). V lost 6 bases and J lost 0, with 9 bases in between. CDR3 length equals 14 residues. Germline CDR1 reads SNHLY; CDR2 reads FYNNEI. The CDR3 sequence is CASSWGHSNQPQHF. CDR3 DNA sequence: TGTGCCAGCAGCTGGGGACATAGCAATCAGCCCCAGCATTTT.